The 8 T cell receptor beta chains below were found in one sample sequenced in a study of regulatory T cells in long-lasting Graves disease. Arm-PCR of CDR3 regions and iRepertoire HTBI primers were used to build TCR beta libraries. Via MiXCR, TCRdb re-called the multiplex PCR reads, giving one row per CDR3 protein. This sample carries about 330,000 distinct CDR3 sequences, about a sixth of them seen once, and the ten largest clones take 20% to 25%. Indicated time point: newly diagnosed GD, antithyroid drugs for less than 3 months. From RNA extracted from PBMCs, the TCR library was made. This sample was also put to use in a study of T cells in Graves' hyperthyroidism and ophthalmopathy.

The sample consisted of peripheral blood mononuclear cells (PBMCs), taken at new diagnosis, from a patient treated with antithyroid drugs. The receptor source for this set is a woman aged 18-35 years with Graves disease.

This clonotype occurred many times. The chain is built from TRBV11-2 and TRBJ1-6, with D unresolved. Germline V CDR1 and CDR2: SGHAT, FQNNGV. V was shortened by 0 bases and J by 7 bases, with 4 bases between the two germline ends. The CDR3 loop spans 13 amino acids. CDR3 bases: TGTGCCAGCAGCTTAGAGTCCAATTCACCCCTCCACTTT. Protein product: CASSLESNSPLHF.

This clonotype came up many times. V and J are TRBV27 and TRBJ2-7; D may be TRBD1 (6 bases). Trimming shortened V by 4 bases and J by 2 bases, and 18 bases separated the two germline ends. Per germline, CDR1 MNHEY and CDR2 SMNVEV (reference sequence). The CDR3 runs 16 residues. DNA of the CDR3: TGTGCCAGCAGTTCCTCCCCTCGGGACATCCCCTACGAGCAGTACTTC. The encoded protein is CASSSSPRDIPYEQYF.

This clonotype appeared many times. The gene calls are TRBV2 and TRBJ1-2; D is uncertain. There are 15 residues in the CDR3. Germline CDR1 reads SNHLY; CDR2 reads FYNNEI. V dropped 1 base and J dropped 0 bases, with 9 bases sitting between them. The chain's CDR3 is CASSEGWGTNYGYTF. CDR3 DNA sequence: TGTGCCAGCAGTGAAGGTTGGGGAACTAACTATGGCTACACCTTC.

This chain connects TRBV2 to TRBJ2-3; TRBD2 agrees at 11 bases. In germline, CDR1 is SNHLY, CDR2 FYNNEI. The V segment lost 7 bases and the J segment 5 bases; nucleotides outside the gene matches: 17. CDR3 length: 18 residues. CDR3 in DNA: TGTGCCAGCACCGGGGAACTAGCGGGGGCCCTGGTTGGAGATACGCAGTATTTT. Translating gives CASTGELAGALVGDTQYF.

There are many counts of this clonotype. V is TRBV25-1 and J is TRBJ2-7; TRBD1 aligns across 8 bases. The CDR3 has 15 residues. From germline, CDR1 is MGHDK and CDR2 SYGVNS. J was trimmed by 2 bases and V by 3 bases; bases with no gene match: 6. In nucleotides, the CDR3 is TGTGCCAGCAGTGATGGGACAGGAAAGACCTACGAGCAGTACTTC. This encodes CASSDGTGKTYEQYF.

This clonotype has only a few counts. The gene calls are TRBV7-8 and TRBJ2-5; possibly TRBD1 or TRBD2 for D (6 bases each). Germline CDR1 and CDR2: SGHVS and FQNEAQ. CDR3 size: 14 residues. Trimming cost V 1 base and J 4 bases, with 10 bases left between them. In nucleotides, the CDR3 is TGTGCCAGCAGCTTAGAACAGGGAGGAGAGACCCAGTACTTC. It encodes CASSLEQGGETQYF.

This clonotype came up many times. This chain links TRBV18 with TRBJ1-1; unclear D gene. With 4 bases removed from V and 5 bases from J, the gap between germline ends came to 14 bases. The CDR3 has 14 residues. The germline gives CDR1 KGHSH, CDR2 LQKENI. In DNA, the CDR3 is TGTGCCAGCTCACGGGCGGTAGGTTATACTGAAGCTTTCTTT. Its protein is CASSRAVGYTEAFF.

This chain uses TRBV28 with TRBJ1-6; no clear D. This CDR3 comprises 16 residues. The germline V gene encodes CDR1 MDHEN and CDR2 SYDVKM. V was shortened by 9 bases and J by 8 bases, with 23 bases between the two germline ends. The CDR3 spells CARRLGRHAADSPLHF. CDR3 bases: TGTGCCAGACGCCTAGGGCGGCATGCTGCGGATTCACCCCTCCACTTT.